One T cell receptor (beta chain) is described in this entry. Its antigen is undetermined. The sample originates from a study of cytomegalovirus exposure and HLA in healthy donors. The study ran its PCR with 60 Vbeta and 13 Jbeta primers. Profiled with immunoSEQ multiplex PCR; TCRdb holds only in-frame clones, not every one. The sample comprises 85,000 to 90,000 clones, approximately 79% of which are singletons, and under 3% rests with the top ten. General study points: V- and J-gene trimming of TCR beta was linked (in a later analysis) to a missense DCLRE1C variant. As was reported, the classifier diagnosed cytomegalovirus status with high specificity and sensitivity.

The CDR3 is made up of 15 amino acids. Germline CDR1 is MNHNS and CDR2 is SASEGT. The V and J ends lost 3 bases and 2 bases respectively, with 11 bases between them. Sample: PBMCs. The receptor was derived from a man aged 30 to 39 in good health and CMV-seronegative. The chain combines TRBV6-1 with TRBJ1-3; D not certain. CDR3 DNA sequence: TGTGCCAGCAGTGAGATTACAGAGCCTGGAAACACCATATATTTT. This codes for CASSEITEPGNTIYF.